Following are 3 T cell receptor beta chains from one sample sequenced in a study of CD8 T cells in ankylosing spondylitis. MiXCR, applied by TCRdb to the 5' RACE reads, yields one record per CDR3 protein. The data show about 240,000 distinct CDR3 sequences, less than 10% seen once. Input material: blood, either unsorted or a sorted T cell fraction (not recorded which). Every receptor here comes from a male donor with ankylosing spondylitis or in good health (not recorded which).

This clonotype showed up many times. The genes are TRBV30 and TRBJ2-5; the D is unclear. The CDR3 has 12 amino acids. Trimming took 3 bases from V and 5 from J, leaving 10 bases between them. Germline-derived CDR1 and CDR2 are GTSNPN and SVGIG (reference sequence). The CDR3: CAWSPGKETQYF. Written as DNA, the CDR3 is TGTGCCTGGAGCCCCGGCAAGGAGACCCAGTACTTC.

This clonotype showed up many times. The chain links TRBV5-1 to TRBJ2-7, with TRBD2 matching over 7 bases. CDR3 size: 14 residues. Looked up from germline, CDR1 is SGHRS and CDR2 is YFSETQ. V shed 1 base and J 6 bases; nucleotides not matched to a gene: 7. CDR3 nucleotide sequence: TGCGCCAGCAGCTTGCGGCTAGCGGAGAGCGAGCAGTACTTC. Residues: CASSLRLAESEQYF. Full variable domain (outside the CDR3, taken from reference TRBV5-1 and TRBJ2-7): KAGVTQTPRYLIKTRGQQVTLSCSPISGHRSVSWYQQTPGQGLQFLFEYFSETQRNKGNFPGRFSGRQFSNSRSEMNVSTLELGDSALYLCASSLRLAESEQYFGPGTRLTVT.

This chain links TRBV6-1 with TRBJ2-7; 10 nucleotides match TRBD2. The V segment lost 7 bases and the J segment 6 bases; nucleotides outside the gene matches: 9. Germline V CDR1 and CDR2: MNHNS, SASEGT. The CDR3 loop spans 14 amino acids. The CDR3 sequence: CASTPTSGNFEQYF. The CDR3, as DNA: TGTGCCAGCACCCCCACTAGCGGGAATTTCGAGCAGTACTTC.